This T cell receptor (beta chain) comes out of a study of blood T cell repertoires in COVID-19. About the research overall: Italy, Spain and the United States were the sources of the convalescent and acute COVID-19 samples. T cells, B-cell-depleted T cells, or PBMCs supplied cDNA or gDNA.

One Seattle source followed patients from active infection through their disease course. Per the study methods: Amplification from reference gene primers served as the basis for estimated nucleated cell counts. Some clones are missing from TCRdb's copy, which holds only in-frame ones; the method was immunoSEQ multiplex PCR. V and J calls and clone size are as listed in that table; D and trimming were resolved from the DNA. The sample shows some 250,000 clones, roughly 79% of them seen only once. The CDR3 runs 14 residues. Germline V gene data show CDR1 as MNHEY and CDR2 as SVGAGI. The V and J ends lost 2 bases and 5 bases respectively, with 13 bases between them.

The J gene is TRBJ2-7, the V gene TRBV6-5, with D possibly matching TRBD2 (6 bases). The receptor was isolated from a woman aged 80 or over with COVID-19, enrolled during active disease. The sample consisted of peripheral blood. The CDR3 reads CASSYAGYRNEQYF. The CDR3 DNA reads as TGTGCCAGCAGTTACGCGGGGTATAGAAACGAGCAGTACTTC.